The 3 T cell receptor beta chains given below trace back to one sample, sequenced in a study of T cells after yellow fever vaccination. TCRdb independently ran MiXCR on the 5' RACE reads; one entry per CDR3 protein. The sample contains about 220,000 distinct CDR3 sequences, more than 3% of which appear only once. Sequenced material: CD4+ T cells sorted from PBMCs, taken 10 days after the yellow fever booster vaccination. These receptor sequences come from a man aged 18 to 35 who received the YFV17D yellow fever vaccine.

V usage is TRBV25-1 and J usage is TRBJ2-4; TRBD1 matches 8 bases. The CDR3 is made up of 15 amino acids. The V gene end was trimmed by 5 bases and the J gene end by 5 bases; junction bases not matched to a gene: 8. Germline values: CDR1 MGHDK, CDR2 SYGVNS. The chain's CDR3 is CASSISGTGQNIQYF. DNA of the CDR3: TGTGCCAGCAGTATCTCAGGGACAGGTCAAAACATTCAGTACTTC.

This clonotype was recorded many times. The rearrangement links TRBV5-1 to TRBJ2-2, with 10 bases fitting TRBD1. Germline trimming cut 9 bases from V and 4 bases from J; bases unmatched to any gene: 9. The CDR3 loop spans 15 amino acids. The V gene's germline CDR1 is SGHRS and CDR2 YFSETQ. In DNA form, the CDR3 reads TGCGCCACTTACCCCGGACAGGGGGTCACCGGGGAGCTGTTTTTT. Translating it yields CATYPGQGVTGELFF.

This clonotype has ten or more counts. This chain connects TRBV7-2 to TRBJ1-3; D gene unclear. Germline CDR1 SGHTA, CDR2 FQGNSA. The ends were cut back, 5 bases at V and 10 bases at J, with 15 bases in the middle. CDR3 length: 13 residues. The CDR3 DNA is TGTGCCAGCAGCCCCCCCGTCCCGGGGACCATATATTTT. Protein sequence: CASSPPVPGTIYF.